These 30 T cell receptor beta chains came from one sample sequenced in a study of blood T cell repertoires in COVID-19. Generated by immunoSEQ multiplex PCR, the TCRdb table keeps only in-frame clones and is missing some. The table has about 91,000 clones, over 70% seen once. Sequencing input: peripheral blood. The receptors come from an elderly woman with acute or convalescent COVID-19.

This clone occurred once. The chain employs TRBV7-3 and TRBJ1-6; no reliable D call. CDR3 size: 16 residues. CDR1 is SGHTA, CDR2 FQGTGA, per germline. Deletions cut 5 bases from V and 1 base from J, with 12 bases between. CDR3 bases: TGTGCCAGCAGCCGCTTGGCGGGGTCCTATAATTCACCCCTCCACTTT. Translation gives CASSRLAGSYNSPLHF.

This clone occurred a few times. The chain is built from TRBV7-2 and TRBJ2-5; 15 bases align to TRBD2. J gave up 4 bases and V 3 bases, and 6 bases lay outside the gene matches. The CDR3 has 17 residues. Germline V lookup: CDR1 SGHTA, CDR2 FQGNSA. The CDR3 loop is CASSFGLAGGWGETQYF. The CDR3 DNA reads as TGTGCCAGCAGCTTCGGACTAGCGGGAGGGTGGGGAGAGACCCAGTACTTC.

This clone was found a few times. CDR3 sequence reads: CASSPRKGQGLNTEAFF. The DNA of the CDR3 is TGTGCCAGTAGTCCACGAAAGGGGCAGGGCCTAAACACTGAAGCTTTCTTT. The chain joins TRBV19 to TRBJ1-1; D is possibly TRBD1 (5 bases). The germline V gene encodes CDR1 LNHDA and CDR2 SQIVND (reference sequence). V was trimmed by 5 bases and J by 2 bases, leaving 21 bases between them. This CDR3 spans 17 amino acids.

The chain combines TRBV6-5 with TRBJ1-2, with D possibly TRBD1 on 5 matching bases. Germline-derived CDR1 and CDR2 are MNHEY and SVGAGI. V lost 6 bases and J 8 bases, leaving 19 bases between the germline ends. The CDR3 sequence is 14 residues long. The CDR3 nucleotides are TGTGCCAGCAGCGACCGGGACTGGACCCCAGGCTACACCTTC. Translation gives CASSDRDWTPGYTF.

The chain recombines TRBV28 with TRBJ2-2, with a possible D match to TRBD1 (6 bases). This CDR3 spans 13 amino acids. Trimming took off 7 bases at V and 4 bases at J, with 10 bases between the two ends. Germline-derived CDR1 and CDR2 are MDHEN and SYDVKM. CDR3 sequence reads: CASIQGSTGELFF. The CDR3 region has the DNA TGTGCCAGCATTCAGGGGTCCACCGGGGAGCTGTTTTTT. The full variable domain, completed using reference TRBV28 and TRBJ2-2, is DVKVTQSSRYLVKRTGEKVFLECVQDMDHENMFWYRQDPGLGLRLIYFSYDVKMKEKGDIPEGYSVSREKKERFSLILESASTNQTSMYLCASIQGSTGELFFGEGSRLTVL.

The V call is TRBV18, the J call TRBJ2-3; no clear D gene. CDR1 and CDR2 from the germline V gene are KGHSH and LQKENI. The CDR3 runs 13 residues. The V end lost 6 bases, the J end lost 5 bases, and 12 bases lay between the germline ends. CDR3 sequence: CASSEHSGDTQYF. In nucleotides, the CDR3 is TGTGCCAGCTCCGAGCATTCCGGAGATACGCAGTATTTT.

This chain connects TRBV7-9 to TRBJ2-7; 10 positions match TRBD2. Germline-derived CDR1 and CDR2 are SEHNR and FQNEAQ (reference sequence). CDR3 length: 14 amino acids. V dropped 5 bases and J dropped 6; count of bases not matched to a gene: 7. CDR3 amino acids: CASSAGLAISEQYF. The CDR3 bases are TGTGCCAGCAGCGCGGGACTAGCGATTTCCGAGCAGTACTTC.

This chain links TRBV28 with TRBJ2-1; the D is unclear. CDR3 length: 14 residues. Trimming removed 3 bases at V and 5 bases at J, with 11 bases between. The germline V gene has CDR1 MDHEN and CDR2 SYDVKM. Here the CDR3 DNA reads TGTGCCAGCAGTTTGCCAGGAATGGACAATGAGCAGTTCTTC. It yields the protein CASSLPGMDNEQFF.

The gene calls are TRBV7-9 and TRBJ1-4; no reliable D call. V dropped 1 base and J dropped 2 bases, with 5 bases sitting between them. The CDR3 is 14 amino acids. CDR1 is SEHNR, CDR2 FQNEAQ, per germline (reference sequence). The CDR3 bases are TGTGCCAGCAGCTTAGGGGCTACTAATGAAAAACTGTTTTTT. The encoded protein is CASSLGATNEKLFF.

This clone was recorded once. The CDR3 DNA reads as TGTGCCAGCAGCTTGTCATACTCCGCGACTGAAGCTTTCTTT. This sequence encodes CASSLSYSATEAFF. The gene calls are TRBV5-8 and TRBJ1-1; D ambiguous. The CDR3 is 14 amino acids. V lost 1 base and J lost 5, with 12 bases in between. From germline, CDR1 is SGHTS and CDR2 YDEGEE.

This CDR3 is CASSQGRGIMNTEAFF. The CDR3 nucleotides are TGTGCCAGCAGCCAAGGGAGGGGAATTATGAACACTGAAGCTTTCTTT. The chain is built from TRBV3-1 (or the pseudogene TRBV3-2) and TRBJ1-1, with D possibly being TRBD1 (5 bases). V shed 1 base and J shed 0 bases, with 12 bases lying between them. The CDR3 extends over 16 amino acids. Germline V lookup: CDR1 LGHDT, CDR2 YNNKEL (reference sequence).

This clone was detected a few times. The chain carries TRBV6-5 and TRBJ1-1; D call uncertain. CDR1 and CDR2 from the germline V gene are MNHEY and SVGAGI. The CDR3 consists of 12 residues. Trimming stripped 4 bases from V and 1 base from J, with 4 bases between. The CDR3 region is CASSSRNTEAFF. Written as DNA, the CDR3 is TGTGCCAGCAGTTCCCGGAACACTGAAGCTTTCTTT.

This chain connects TRBV3-1 (or the pseudogene TRBV3-2) to TRBJ1-2; tentatively, D is TRBD1 (6 bases). CDR3 length equals 14 residues. V was trimmed by 0 bases and J by 5 bases, leaving 10 bases between them. Germline CDR1 LGHDT, CDR2 YNNKEL (reference sequence). CDR3 protein: CASSQDAGVYGYTF. The CDR3 bases are TGTGCCAGCAGCCAAGACGCAGGGGTATATGGCTACACCTTC.

This clone has a handful of counts. V is TRBV7-9 and J is TRBJ2-1, with D perhaps matching TRBD2 (5 bases). The CDR3 is 15 amino acids. Germline-derived CDR1 and CDR2 are SEHNR and FQNEAQ (reference sequence). Trimming took 6 bases from V and 3 from J, leaving 15 bases between them. The CDR3 DNA follows: TGTGCCAGCAGAAAGGCCGGCGAGGGCTACAATGAGCAGTTCTTC. It translates to CASRKAGEGYNEQFF. Looking up the rest from reference TRBV7-9 and TRBJ2-1 gives the full variable domain: DTGVSQNPRHKITKRGQNVTFRCDPISEHNRLYWYRQTLGQGPEFLTYFQNEAQLEKSRLLSDRFSAERPKGSFSTLEIQRTEQGDSAMYLCASRKAGEGYNEQFFGPGTRLTVL.

The V and J genes are TRBV2 and TRBJ2-1, with D possibly TRBD1 on 6 matching bases. The CDR3 sequence is 15 residues long. Per germline, CDR1 SNHLY and CDR2 FYNNEI. The ends were cut back, 2 bases at V and 9 bases at J, with 17 bases in the middle. The CDR3 is CASSERQGKIGEQFF. In DNA form, the CDR3 reads TGTGCCAGCAGTGAAAGGCAGGGGAAAATCGGTGAGCAGTTCTTC.

This clone was counted only a few times. This chain links TRBV6-5 with TRBJ1-1; no clear D. This CDR3 contains 12 residues. Between the trimmed V and J ends, which lost 11 bases and 4 bases, there was a span of 14 bases. The germline gives CDR1 MNHEY, CDR2 SVGAGI. The CDR3 DNA reads TGTGCCTTGGATAGCGCTTTCACTGAAGCTTTCTTT. Protein sequence: CALDSAFTEAFF.

This chain uses TRBV7-9 with TRBJ2-5; no clear D. Germline lookup yields CDR1 SEHNR and CDR2 FQNEAQ (reference sequence). V was pared by 3 bases and J by 3 bases, with 5 bases between. The CDR3 has 12 residues. The CDR3 bases are TGTGCCAGCAGCTTCGGAGAAGAGACCCAGTACTTC. Translating gives CASSFGEETQYF. The whole variable domain, remainder taken from reference TRBV7-9 and TRBJ2-5, is DTGVSQNPRHKITKRGQNVTFRCDPISEHNRLYWYRQTLGQGPEFLTYFQNEAQLEKSRLLSDRFSAERPKGSFSTLEIQRTEQGDSAMYLCASSFGEETQYFGPGTRLLVL.

The chain couples TRBV6-5 to TRBJ2-7, with 9 bases lining up with TRBD1. Trimming removed 11 bases from V and 0 bases from J; junction bases left unmatched: 8. The CDR3 contains 14 residues. Germline V gene sequence: CDR1 MNHEY, CDR2 SVGAGI. CDR3 DNA sequence: TGTGCCGGGAACCGGGACAGGGACTCCTACGAGCAGTACTTC. This codes for CAGNRDRDSYEQYF.

This clone was seen a handful of times. This sequence joins TRBV7-2 and TRBJ1-2, with 7 bases lining up with TRBD1. V was clipped by 2 bases and J by 5 bases; unmatched bases: 11. Per the germline V gene, CDR1 is SGHTA and CDR2 is FQGNSA. The CDR3 has 16 amino acids. CDR3 residues: CASSLMVPGQKYGYTF. DNA of the CDR3: TGTGCCAGCAGCTTAATGGTCCCGGGACAGAAATATGGCTACACCTTC.

This clone appeared many times. The V call is TRBV9, the J call TRBJ2-5; D remains unclear. V shed 0 bases and J shed 4 bases, with 10 bases lying between them. Per the germline V gene, CDR1 is SGDLS and CDR2 is YYNGEE. CDR3 length: 14 amino acids. CDR3 in amino acids: CASSVGSVGETQYF. The CDR3, as DNA: TGTGCCAGCAGCGTAGGGAGTGTGGGAGAGACCCAGTACTTC.

This chain connects TRBV6-5 to TRBJ1-6; D gene uncertain. From germline, CDR1 is MNHEY and CDR2 SVGAGI. This CDR3 contains 13 residues. Trimming pared 4 bases from V and 7 bases from J, leaving 8 bases between. CDR3 sequence reads: CASSSNGNSPLHF. In DNA, the CDR3 is TGTGCCAGCAGTTCTAACGGGAATTCACCCCTCCACTTT.

The chain is built from TRBV7-2 and TRBJ1-2; 9 positions agree with TRBD1. The germline V gene encodes CDR1 SGHTA and CDR2 FQGNSA. There are 15 residues in the CDR3. Trimming took 4 bases from V and 5 from J; bases not matched to a gene: 8. CDR3 bases: TGTGCCAGCAGCTCCGTACAGGGGGCAGGGTATGGCTACACCTTC. It encodes CASSSVQGAGYGYTF.

The CDR3 spells CASSQGSGRNQETQYF. The CDR3 DNA is TGTGCCAGCAGCCAGGGCAGCGGGAGGAATCAAGAGACCCAGTACTTC. The chain joins TRBV3-1 (or the pseudogene TRBV3-2) to TRBJ2-5, with 9 bases fitting TRBD2. Germline V CDR1 and CDR2: LGHDT, YNNKEL (reference sequence). V shed 3 bases and J 2 bases; nucleotides not matched to a gene: 7. The CDR3 totals 16 residues.

Note on this clone: Other DNA sequences in this sample translate to the same CDR3. The CDR3 region has the DNA TGTGCCAGCAGGACCCCAGGACAGTATGGCTACACCTTC. This codes for CASRTPGQYGYTF. The rearrangement links TRBV6-5 to TRBJ1-2, with D perhaps TRBD1 (6 bases). Germline CDR1 MNHEY, CDR2 SVGAGI. CDR3 length equals 13 residues. V shed 6 bases and J shed 5 bases, with 13 bases lying between them.

V gene TRBV28 combines with J gene TRBJ1-2; D is unresolved. The V end lost 7 bases, the J end lost 6 bases, and 12 bases lay between the germline ends. The CDR3 is 12 amino acids. Germline CDR1 and CDR2: MDHEN and SYDVKM. In DNA, the CDR3 is TGTGCCAGCAAATCGGGGAGAGATGGCTACACCTTC. This translates into CASKSGRDGYTF.

V usage is TRBV5-4 and J usage is TRBJ2-2; 9 bases are a match to TRBD2. The V and J ends lost 5 bases and 2 bases, in that order; junction bases with no gene match: 13. CDR1 and CDR2 from the germline V gene are SGHNT and YYREEE (reference sequence). CDR3 length: 18 residues. The CDR3 bases are TGTGCCAGCAGACCCACCGGACTAGCGAGCATTAACACCGGGGAGCTGTTTTTT. Its protein is CASRPTGLASINTGELFF.

The chain employs TRBV2 and TRBJ2-1, with 8 bases matching TRBD2. The CDR3 spans 14 residues. With V trimmed by 11 bases and J by 6 bases, 12 bases remained unmatched. From germline, CDR1 is SNHLY and CDR2 FYNNEI. CDR3 residues: CASWAGGSVNEQFF. The CDR3 DNA follows: TGTGCCTCCTGGGCGGGAGGTTCGGTCAATGAGCAGTTCTTC. Together with reference TRBV2 and TRBJ2-1, the CDR3 gives the full variable domain: EPEVTQTPSHQVTQMGQEVILRCVPISNHLYFYWYRQILGQKVEFLVSFYNNEISEKSEIFDDQFSVERPDGSNFTLKIRSTKLEDSAMYFCASWAGGSVNEQFFGPGTRLTVL.

This chain connects TRBV7-9 to TRBJ1-1; weak D call: TRBD1 (5 bases). The CDR3 covers 15 residues. The germline V gene encodes CDR1 SEHNR and CDR2 FQNEAQ (reference sequence). V was pared by 7 bases and J by 2 bases, with 17 bases between. CDR3 in DNA: TGTGCCAGCACCCAAAGGGGAGGGTTAAACACTGAAGCTTTCTTT. Translated: CASTQRGGLNTEAFF.

This rearrangement joins TRBV18 to TRBJ1-4; possible D gene TRBD1, 5 bases. V gave up 3 bases and J gave up 6 bases, with 14 bases separating them. CDR3 length: 15 amino acids. Germline V lookup: CDR1 KGHSH, CDR2 LQKENI. This CDR3 is CASSPSAGTHEKLFF. For the CDR3, the DNA is TGTGCCAGCTCACCGTCGGCAGGGACTCATGAAAAACTGTTTTTT. The variable domain in full, completed from reference TRBV18 and TRBJ1-4, reads NAGVMQNPRHLVRRRGQEARLRCSPMKGHSHVYWYRQLPEEGLKFMVYLQKENIIDESGMPKERFSAEFPKEGPSILRIQQVVRGDSAAYFCASSPSAGTHEKLFFGSGTQLSVL.

The chain links TRBV18 to TRBJ1-3, with a tentative D call TRBD1 (5 bases). V was clipped by 1 base and J by 2 bases, with 9 bases between them. Germline values: CDR1 KGHSH, CDR2 LQKENI. The CDR3 consists of 15 residues. CDR3 sequence (DNA): TGTGCCAGCTCACCACGGGAGGGGCCTGGAAACACCATATATTTT. It yields the protein CASSPREGPGNTIYF.